The T cell receptor (beta chain) described here comes from a study of patients and donors after allogeneic stem cell transplantation. This clonotype was recorded a few times. TCRdb ran MiXCR on the RT-PCR reads and lists one entry per CDR3 protein. The repertoire has more than 150,000 distinct CDR3 sequences, roughly 40% of them found once; the top ten carry around 35%. The source material was blood, either unsorted or a sorted T cell fraction (not recorded which). The clonotype comes from a human donor who was either an allogeneic HSCT recipient or a stem cell or donor lymphocyte infusion donor (not recorded which). It is not recorded whose cells these are; they may come from a transplant donor.

DNA for the CDR3: TGCAGCGTCGGTGACAGGGGCGATGGCTACACCTTC. Translating gives CSVGDRGDGYTF. The chain uses TRBV29-1 and TRBJ1-2, with 8 bases identical to TRBD1. CDR1 SQVTM and CDR2 ANQGSEA come from the germline V gene. The V segment lost 6 bases and the J segment 6 bases; nucleotides outside the gene matches: 6. The CDR3 totals 12 residues.